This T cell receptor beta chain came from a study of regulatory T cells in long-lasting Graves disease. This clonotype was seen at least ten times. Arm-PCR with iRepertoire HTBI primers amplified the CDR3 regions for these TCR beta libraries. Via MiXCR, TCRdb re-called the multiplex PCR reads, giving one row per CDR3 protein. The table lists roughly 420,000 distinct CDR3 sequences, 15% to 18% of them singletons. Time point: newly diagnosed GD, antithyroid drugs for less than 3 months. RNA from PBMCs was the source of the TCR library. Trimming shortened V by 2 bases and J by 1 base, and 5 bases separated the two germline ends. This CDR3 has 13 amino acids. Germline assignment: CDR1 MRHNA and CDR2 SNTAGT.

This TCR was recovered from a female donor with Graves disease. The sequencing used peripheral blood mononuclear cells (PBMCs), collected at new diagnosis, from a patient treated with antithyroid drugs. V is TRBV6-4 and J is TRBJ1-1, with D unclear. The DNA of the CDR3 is TGTGCCAGCAGTGACGGCGAGAACACTGAAGCTTTCTTT. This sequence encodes CASSDGENTEAFF.